What follows are 23 T cell receptor beta chains derived from one specimen sequenced in a study of Graves' ophthalmopathy and Graves' hyperthyroidism. Scientists amplified the TCR beta CDR3 regions from RNA transcripts. In the first round, RT-PCR was carried out with HTBI primers, and a multiplex PCR formed the second round. One entry per CDR3 protein, called by TCRdb with MiXCR from the multiplex PCR reads. Of about 240,000 distinct CDR3 sequences listed, approximately 42% are singletons. Sequencing used peripheral blood. The receptors come from an adult man with Graves' ophthalmopathy.

Concerning this clonotype itself: The junction differs from germline at one of its ends, possibly a read error. V and J are TRBV10-1 and TRBJ1-5; TRBD1 is a possible D gene (5 bases). Germline V CDR1 and CDR2: WNHNN, SYGVQD (reference sequence). The CDR3 has 15 residues. The CDR3 region has the DNA TGTGCCAGCAGTTTTAGCGGGGGACTCAATCAGCCCCAGCATTTT. Amino acids: CASSFSGGLNQPQHF.

J is TRBJ2-5 and V is TRBV19, with D perhaps assigned TRBD1 or TRBD2 (5 bases each). The V end was cut by 3 bases, the J end by 7 bases, with 18 bases between. The germline CDR1 and CDR2 sequences are LNHDA and SQIVND (reference sequence). The CDR3 is 15 amino acids. As DNA, the CDR3 is TGTGCCAGTAGTATGAGGGACGAAGTGCCAAGGACCCAGTACTTC. It codes for CASSMRDEVPRTQYF.

The sample holds many counts of this clonotype. A read error may produce the germline difference seen at one junction end. The chain employs TRBV12-3 or TRBV12-4 and TRBJ1-1; the D gene is possibly TRBD1 (5 bases). There are 13 residues in the CDR3. CDR3 protein: CASSLGGVAEAFF. DNA of the CDR3: TGTGCCAGCAGCTTAGGAGGGGTCGCTGAAGCTTTCTTT.

This clonotype appeared once. The chain uses TRBV7-2 and TRBJ2-7; the D call may be TRBD1 or TRBD2 (5 bases each). The CDR3 runs 15 residues. CDR1 is SGHTA, CDR2 FQGNSA, per germline. V lost 2 bases and J 9 bases, leaving 20 bases between the germline ends. In DNA form, the CDR3 reads TGTGCCAGCAGCTTACCCAGGGCAGACCAGCGGAGGCAGTACTTC. This translates into CASSLPRADQRRQYF. Complete variable domain (other parts from reference TRBV7-2 and TRBJ2-7): GAGVSQSPSNKVTEKGKDVELRCDPISGHTALYWYRQSLGQGLEFLIYFQGNSAPDKSGLPSDRFSAERTGGSVSTLTIQRTQQEDSAVYLCASSLPRADQRRQYFGPGTRLTVT.

This chain uses TRBV9 with TRBJ2-7; maybe TRBD1 (6 bases). From germline, CDR1 is SGDLS and CDR2 YYNGEE. The CDR3 loop spans 14 amino acids. V lost 4 bases, J lost 4 bases, and 15 bases lay in between. The CDR3 region has the DNA TGTGCCAGCAGCACCCGGGACACCCGTTACGAGCAGTACTTC. Protein sequence: CASSTRDTRYEQYF. Full variable domain (missing parts from reference TRBV9 and TRBJ2-7): DSGVTQTPKHLITATGQRVTLRCSPRSGDLSVYWYQQSLDQGLQFLIQYYNGEERAKGNILERFSAQQFPDLHSELNLSSLELGDSALYFCASSTRDTRYEQYFGPGTRLTVT.

Regarding this clonotype: The final CDR3 position lacks the conserved phenylalanine or tryptophan, pointing to a likely read error. This chain links TRBV9 with TRBJ1-1; D possibly corresponds to TRBD1 (5 bases). CDR1 and CDR2 (germline): SGDLS, YYNGEE. V lost 3 bases and J lost 0, with 9 bases in between. The CDR3 is 14 amino acids. CDR3 bases: TGTGCCAGCAGCGCGGGACGCCTGAACACTGAAGCTTTCCTT. Its protein is CASSAGRLNTEAFL.

The chain joins TRBV4-1 to TRBJ2-5, with 8 bases lining up with TRBD2. Germline lookup yields CDR1 MGHRA and CDR2 YSYEKL. Trimming cost V 4 bases and J 4 bases; bases outside gene matches: 8. The CDR3 is 15 residues long. The CDR3 spells CASSPERELGETQYF. CDR3 bases: TGCGCCAGCAGCCCTGAGCGGGAGTTGGGAGAGACCCAGTACTTC.

This sequence joins TRBV10-3 and TRBJ2-7, with unresolved D. Trimming shortened V by 0 bases and J by 5 bases, and 5 bases separated the two germline ends. Looked up from germline, CDR1 is ENHRY and CDR2 is SYGVKD. The CDR3 totals 12 residues. For the CDR3, the DNA is TGTGCCATCAGTGAGTCTGAGCACGAGCAGTACTTC. Protein: CAISESEHEQYF.

The chain combines TRBV6-2 or TRBV6-3 with TRBJ1-1; TRBD1 aligns across 10 bases. This CDR3 contains 15 residues. V dropped 4 bases and J dropped 3; count of bases not matched to a gene: 5. Per germline, CDR1 MNHEY and CDR2 SVGEGT. CDR3 in DNA: TGTGCCAGCAGTTCGTCCGGGACAGGGGACACTGAAGCTTTCTTT. As protein: CASSSSGTGDTEAFF.

This clonotype was seen a few times. V and J are TRBV11-2 and TRBJ1-1, with D unclear. The CDR3 is 15 amino acids. In germline, CDR1 is SGHAT, CDR2 FQNNGV. The V gene lost 0 bases and the J gene lost 1 base, with 9 bases spanning the gap. CDR3: CASSLDQGRNTEAFF. The CDR3 region has the DNA TGTGCCAGCAGCTTAGATCAAGGGAGGAACACTGAAGCTTTCTTT.

This clonotype was found a few times. The V call is TRBV7-9, the J call TRBJ2-7; 9 nucleotides agree with TRBD2. Near its end, the DNA agrees better with TRBJ2-1, so the J call may be wrong. The CDR3 has 17 residues. Germline assignment: CDR1 SEHNR and CDR2 FQNEAQ (reference sequence). The CDR3 region is CASSLGGRAVSYNEQFF. The CDR3 DNA follows: TGTGCCAGCAGCTTAGGCGGGAGGGCCGTCTCCTACAATGAGCAGTTCTTC.

The gene calls are TRBV18 and TRBJ1-5; D is ambiguous. This CDR3 contains 15 residues. The V end lost 0 bases, the J end lost 0 bases, and 6 bases lay between the germline ends. Germline V gene sequence: CDR1 KGHSH, CDR2 LQKENI. DNA of the CDR3: TGTGCCAGCTCACCACCCGAGAATAGCAATCAGCCCCAGCATTTT. Translating gives CASSPPENSNQPQHF.

This clonotype came up many times. The rearrangement joins TRBV29-1 to TRBJ1-1, with a weak D call TRBD1 (6 bases). The CDR3 length is 14 residues. V lost 6 bases and J 0 bases, leaving 14 bases between the germline ends. From germline, CDR1 is SQVTM and CDR2 ANQGSEA. CDR3 in amino acids: CSVGGGHLNTEAFF. The CDR3 DNA is TGCAGCGTGGGGGGGGGACACTTGAACACTGAAGCTTTCTTT.

This clonotype showed up many times. The CDR3 protein is CAISESTGLTQYF. CDR3 nucleotide sequence: TGTGCCATCAGTGAGTCGACGGGGTTGACCCAGTACTTC. This sequence joins TRBV10-3 and TRBJ2-5; D may be TRBD2 (5 bases). Per the germline V gene, CDR1 is ENHRY and CDR2 is SYGVKD. The CDR3 loop spans 13 amino acids. Trimming cost V 0 bases and J 7 bases, with 9 bases left between them.

This clonotype was observed a single time. V usage is TRBV9 and J usage is TRBJ1-1; tentatively, D is TRBD1 (5 bases). V was trimmed by 0 bases and J by 11 bases, leaving 11 bases between them. CDR3 length equals 12 residues. Germline V gene data show CDR1 as SGDLS and CDR2 as YYNGEE. The CDR3 protein is CASSVDRGRAFF. The CDR3 DNA sequence: TGTGCCAGCAGCGTAGACCGGGGCAGGGCTTTCTTT.

This clonotype was seen just once. A read error is possible here, since a much larger clone lies one base away. J is TRBJ1-1 and V is TRBV10-3, with D uncertain. The CDR3 is made up of 16 amino acids. CDR1 and CDR2 from the germline V gene are ENHRY and SYGVKD. The CDR3 region is CASSFRPAITNTEAFF. The DNA for the CDR3 is TGTGCCAGCAGTTTCCGTCCGGCAATAACGAACACTGAAGCTTTCTTT.

In its sample, this clonotype was seen once. CDR3 residues: CASRYTRTSGANVLTF. The CDR3 DNA sequence: TGTGCCAGCAGATATACAAGGACCTCTGGGGCCAACGTCCTGACTTTC. The chain is built from TRBV6-5 and TRBJ2-6; D gene ambiguous. Germline-derived CDR1 and CDR2 are MNHEY and SVGAGI. The CDR3 loop spans 16 amino acids. V lost 6 bases, J lost 0 bases, and 12 bases lay in between.

This clonotype was counted between two and nine times. The chain combines TRBV20-1 with TRBJ1-4, with D perhaps matching TRBD1 (6 bases). Per the germline V gene, CDR1 is DFQATT and CDR2 is SNEGSKA (reference sequence). V lost 5 bases and J 0 bases, leaving 13 bases between the germline ends. The length of the CDR3 is 15 residues. CDR3 sequence reads: CSARREGATNEKLFF. DNA for the CDR3: TGCAGTGCTCGTCGGGAGGGGGCAACTAATGAAAAACTGTTTTTT.

CDR3 in DNA: TGCGCCAGCAGCTTGGTTCTGGGGGCCAACGTCCTGACTTTC. Protein sequence: CASSLVLGANVLTF. This chain joins TRBV5-1 and TRBJ2-6; D gene ambiguous. Trimming left V 0 bases short and J 4 bases short, with 5 bases between. The germline CDR1 and CDR2 sequences are SGHRS and YFSETQ. The CDR3 is 14 residues long. The complete variable domain, with remaining parts taken from reference TRBV5-1 and TRBJ2-6, reads KAGVTQTPRYLIKTRGQQVTLSCSPISGHRSVSWYQQTPGQGLQFLFEYFSETQRNKGNFPGRFSGRQFSNSRSEMNVSTLELGDSALYLCASSLVLGANVLTFGAGSRLTVL.

The chain carries TRBV7-9 and TRBJ1-1, with D hard to call. Between the trimmed V and J ends, which lost 4 bases and 2 bases, there was a span of 11 bases. CDR1 and CDR2 (germline): SEHNR, FQNEAQ (reference sequence). The CDR3 has 14 residues. In nucleotides, the CDR3 is TGTGCCAGCAGCTCCACCCGGGTCAACACTGAAGCTTTCTTT. This translates into CASSSTRVNTEAFF.

The genes are TRBV2 and TRBJ1-4, with 8 bases fitting TRBD1. The length of the CDR3 is 16 residues. The J segment lost 5 bases and the V segment lost 4 bases, leaving 9 bases of the junction unmatched. CDR1 SNHLY and CDR2 FYNNEI come from the germline V gene. The CDR3 spells CASSGDRGSYNEKLFF. The CDR3 DNA follows: TGTGCCAGCAGTGGTGACAGGGGTTCCTACAATGAAAAACTGTTTTTT.

V is TRBV7-2 and J is TRBJ2-5; 8 nucleotides match TRBD1. Germline loops: CDR1 SGHTA, CDR2 FQGNSA. The V segment lost 5 bases and the J segment 5 bases; nucleotides outside the gene matches: 7. This CDR3 has 14 amino acids. CDR3 DNA: TGTGCCAGCAGCCCAGGGGGCAGGGAGGAGACCCAGTACTTC. This encodes CASSPGGREETQYF.

The CDR3 coding sequence is TGTGCCAGCAGCCTACGGGGACAGGGGGCTTACGAGCAGTTCTTC. Translated, it gives CASSLRGQGAYEQFF. V usage is TRBV9 and J usage is TRBJ2-7; TRBD1 matches at 12 bases. The DNA end favors TRBJ2-1, so the J call may be wrong. This CDR3 has 15 residues. The germline gives CDR1 SGDLS, CDR2 YYNGEE.